Below, 32 T cell receptor beta chains from the same sample are listed, as sequenced in a study of CD8+CD57+ T cells in acquired aplastic anemia. The use of genomic DNA as template underpinned the TCR beta VDJ and CDR3 profiling. TCRdb called the reads again in MiXCR, with one record for every CDR3 protein. The sample shows about 210,000 distinct CDR3 sequences, roughly 55% of them seen only once. The sequenced sample was sorted CD4+, CD8+, or CD8+CD57+ T cells (not recorded which) from PBMCs. The receptors stem from a human donor in good health.

This clonotype was picked up many times. This chain uses TRBV4-3 with TRBJ2-7; D gene unclear. CDR3 size: 17 residues. The V end lost 0 bases, the J end lost 3 bases, and 18 bases lay between the germline ends. Germline CDR1 and CDR2: LGHNA and YSLEER. CDR3 sequence (DNA): TGCGCCAGCAGCCAAGAACGGATATCGGACCGTATCTACGAGCAGTACTTC. This sequence encodes CASSQERISDRIYEQYF.

The chain couples TRBV7-8 to TRBJ1-1, with TRBD1 as a possible D gene (6 bases). V gave up 3 bases and J gave up 6 bases, with 17 bases separating them. Per germline, CDR1 SGHVS and CDR2 FQNEAQ. The CDR3 is 15 residues long. DNA for the CDR3: TGTGCCAGCAGCTTGGGCGGGGGGGCTATGGCTGAAGCTTTCTTT. This translates into CASSLGGGAMAEAFF.

This chain uses TRBV7-8 with TRBJ1-4; D gene unclear. Germline V lookup: CDR1 SGHVS, CDR2 FQNEAQ. Between the trimmed V and J ends, which lost 5 bases and 8 bases, there was a span of 9 bases. The CDR3 extends over 12 amino acids. The CDR3 sequence: CASSRSGEKLFF. In DNA form, the CDR3 reads TGTGCCAGCAGCCGTTCGGGGGAAAAACTGTTTTTT.

This clonotype appeared once. V is TRBV7-9 and J is TRBJ1-2; no reliable D call. The CDR3 sequence is 16 residues long. Trimming removed 5 bases at V and 3 bases at J, with 19 bases between. CDR1 and CDR2 (germline): SEHNR, FQNEAQ (reference sequence). Written as DNA, the CDR3 is TGTGCCAGCAGCGAATGGGTTCAGTCGACCGACTATGGCTACACCTTC. It is translated as CASSEWVQSTDYGYTF.

The chain has TRBV19 and TRBJ2-7; weak D call: TRBD2 (6 bases). Trimming pared 5 bases from V and 2 bases from J, leaving 13 bases between. This CDR3 has 14 residues. From germline, CDR1 is LNHDA and CDR2 SQIVND (reference sequence). CDR3 DNA sequence: TGTGCCAGTAGTCTACTGACGGGAGCCTACGAGCAGTACTTC. Encoded protein: CASSLLTGAYEQYF.

This clonotype was seen ten or more times. The chain links TRBV2 to TRBJ2-3; the match to TRBD1 covers 7 bases. Losses at the gene ends were 3 bases for V and 5 bases for J; bases not matched to a gene: 8. This CDR3 has 15 residues. Germline V gene sequence: CDR1 SNHLY, CDR2 FYNNEI. The CDR3 reads CASSDWGQQGDTQYF. CDR3 coding DNA: TGTGCCAGCAGTGACTGGGGACAGCAGGGAGATACGCAGTATTTT.

V usage is TRBV19 and J usage is TRBJ2-7, with a tentative D call TRBD2 (7 bases). The germline V gene has CDR1 LNHDA and CDR2 SQIVND (reference sequence). This CDR3 contains 15 residues. The V gene lost 9 bases and the J gene lost 1 base, with 19 bases spanning the gap. DNA for the CDR3: TGTGCCAGCAAGAACTGGGAGGGGGGTTCCTACGAGCAGTACTTC. Its translation is CASKNWEGGSYEQYF.

The chain is built from TRBV12-3 or TRBV12-4 and TRBJ2-1; 11 bases are shared with TRBD2. CDR3 length: 15 amino acids. V was clipped by 6 bases and J by 7 bases; unmatched bases: 8. This CDR3 reads CASSVSGGATNEQFF. The CDR3 nucleotides are TGTGCCAGCAGCGTTAGCGGGGGGGCCACGAATGAGCAGTTCTTC.

This sequence joins TRBV19 and TRBJ2-7; tentatively, D is TRBD1 or TRBD2 (5 bases each). The germline V gene has CDR1 LNHDA and CDR2 SQIVND (reference sequence). This CDR3 comprises 14 residues. Between the trimmed V and J ends, which lost 5 bases and 5 bases, there was a span of 16 bases. CDR3 coding DNA: TGTGCCAGTAGTTTCGAGGGGATGAGGGACGAGCAGTACTTC. This encodes CASSFEGMRDEQYF.

With regard to this clonotype: This clone may be a read error of a much larger clone one base away. This chain connects TRBV4-1 to TRBJ2-1; D is perhaps TRBD1 (6 bases). Trimming stripped 1 base from V and 6 bases from J, with 19 bases between. There are 17 residues in the CDR3. Germline loops: CDR1 MGHRA, CDR2 YSYEKL. The DNA for the CDR3 is TGCGCCAGCAGCCAAGGTCTGCCGGGACACAGACTCAATGAGCAGTTCTTC. Amino acids: CASSQGLPGHRLNEQFF.

The rearrangement uses TRBV10-2 and TRBJ1-1; TRBD1 aligns across 7 bases. The CDR3 runs 14 residues. J lost 3 bases, V lost 6 bases, and 7 bases had no gene match. The V gene's germline CDR1 is WSHSY and CDR2 SAAADI. CDR3 sequence reads: CASRRQGYDTEAFF. CDR3 in DNA: TGCGCCAGCAGAAGACAGGGATATGACACTGAAGCTTTCTTT.

Concerning this clonotype itself: Compared with germline, one end of the junction differs, possibly owing to a read error. V and J are TRBV6-5 and TRBJ2-5; D is unclear. The CDR3 has 15 residues. The germline V gene encodes CDR1 MNHEY and CDR2 SVGAGI. CDR3 nucleotides: TGTGCCATCAGTGAGTCGGTGGGGTCTACGGGGACCCAGTACTTC. As protein: CAISESVGSTGTQYF.

This chain links TRBV20-1 with TRBJ2-5; 8 bases match TRBD2. CDR3 length: 14 amino acids. The V segment lost 2 bases and the J segment 1 base; nucleotides outside the gene matches: 3. The germline CDR1 and CDR2 sequences are DFQATT and SNEGSKA (reference sequence). DNA for the CDR3: TGCAGTGCTAGAATAGCGGGGACCCAAGAGACCCAGTACTTC. As protein: CSARIAGTQETQYF.

Points on this clonotype: Mismatch with germline at one junction end may stem from a read error. V usage is TRBV6-5 and J usage is TRBJ2-7; D call uncertain. The V gene's germline CDR1 is MNHEY and CDR2 SVGAGI. CDR3 length: 8 amino acids. The CDR3 reads CASRSSDF. The CDR3 DNA follows: TGTGCCAGCAGGTCATCGGACTTC.

This clonotype was detected a few times. V usage is TRBV10-1 and J usage is TRBJ2-7; 16 positions match TRBD2. Germline CDR1 and CDR2: WNHNN and SYGVQD (reference sequence). With 2 bases clipped from V and 0 bases from J, the junction kept 4 bases outside the gene matches. The CDR3 loop spans 18 amino acids. CDR3 amino acids: CASSETGTSGRDSYEQYF. DNA for the CDR3: TGCGCCAGCAGTGAGACGGGGACTAGCGGGAGGGACTCCTACGAGCAGTACTTC.

The table lists this clonotype with a count of one. This rearrangement joins TRBV4-1 to TRBJ2-1; D might be TRBD1 or TRBD2, each matching 5 bases. CDR3 length: 15 amino acids. Germline loops: CDR1 MGHRA, CDR2 YSYEKL. Trimming cost V 0 bases and J 8 bases, with 14 bases left between them. CDR3 nucleotides: TGCGCCAGCAGCCAAGATCGGGACCAAGTCGATGAGCAGTTCTTC. Its translation is CASSQDRDQVDEQFF.

V is TRBV7-9 and J is TRBJ1-2, with D possibly being TRBD1 (6 bases). Trimming took off 4 bases at V and 5 bases at J, with 11 bases between the two ends. The CDR3 spans 13 residues. Per germline, CDR1 SEHNR and CDR2 FQNEAQ (reference sequence). The CDR3 here is CASSSTGSYGYTF. The CDR3 nucleotides read TGTGCCAGCAGCTCCACAGGGTCTTATGGCTACACCTTC.

The gene calls are TRBV4-1 and TRBJ2-7; D may be TRBD2 (5 bases). The CDR3 is 14 residues long. V gave up 0 bases and J gave up 4 bases, with 10 bases separating them. Germline V lookup: CDR1 MGHRA, CDR2 YSYEKL. CDR3 loop: CASSQERGRYEQYF. In DNA, the CDR3 is TGCGCCAGCAGCCAAGAACGGGGTCGTTACGAGCAGTACTTC.

The CDR3 DNA follows: TGTGCCAGCAGCCAAGATGCCGCGAGACTCTCCTACAATGAGCAGTTCTTC. It translates to CASSQDAARLSYNEQFF. The J gene is TRBJ2-1, the V gene TRBV7-3, with D uncertain. The germline V gene encodes CDR1 SGHTA and CDR2 FQGTGA. V was shortened by 5 bases and J by 0 bases, with 17 bases between the two germline ends. There are 17 residues in the CDR3.

The gene calls are TRBV20-1 and TRBJ2-1; TRBD2 aligns across 8 bases. The CDR3 runs to 13 residues. The germline CDR1 and CDR2 sequences are DFQATT and SNEGSKA (reference sequence). CDR3 DNA: TGCAAAACTAGCGGCCAAACGAGCTCTGAGCAGTTCTTC. It codes for CKTSGQTSSEQFF.

This clonotype was picked up a small number of times. J is TRBJ1-6 and V is TRBV7-9; 7 bases line up with TRBD1. CDR3 size: 15 residues. From germline, CDR1 is SEHNR and CDR2 FQNEAQ (reference sequence). J lost 8 bases, V lost 2 bases, and 6 bases had no gene match. CDR3: CASSLTGVEDSPLHF. CDR3 nucleotides: TGTGCCAGCAGCTTAACAGGGGTTGAGGATTCACCCCTCCACTTT.

This clonotype has at least ten counts. The rearrangement uses TRBV6-5 and TRBJ1-4, with unresolved D. Trimming pared 3 bases from V and 0 bases from J, leaving 11 bases between. The CDR3 runs 16 residues. The V gene's germline CDR1 is MNHEY and CDR2 SVGAGI. The DNA for the CDR3 is TGTGCCAGCAGTTATTTCCCAGCTGCAACTAATGAAAAACTGTTTTTT. Protein: CASSYFPAATNEKLFF.

The chain uses TRBV20-1 and TRBJ1-1; no reliable D call. The CDR3 extends over 12 amino acids. CDR1 and CDR2 (germline): DFQATT, SNEGSKA (reference sequence). The V end was cut by 6 bases, the J end by 1 base, with 9 bases between. The CDR3 bases are TGCAGTGCCAAGGGTGGGAACACTGAAGCTTTCTTT. Residues: CSAKGGNTEAFF.

This clonotype was counted ten times or more. CDR3 DNA sequence: TGTGCCAGCAGCTCCTCTCCGGGACTAGCGTATAATGAGCAGTTCTTC. Its translation: CASSSSPGLAYNEQFF. This chain joins TRBV11-1 and TRBJ2-1; 10 nucleotides line up with TRBD2. Trimming removed 4 bases from V and 7 bases from J; junction bases left unmatched: 10. CDR1 and CDR2 from the germline V gene are SGHAT and FQDESV (reference sequence). There are 16 residues in the CDR3.

This clonotype was counted between two and nine times. V usage is TRBV7-6 and J usage is TRBJ2-3; unclear D gene. Germline CDR1 SGHVS, CDR2 FNYEAQ. V was shortened by 3 bases and J by 8 bases, with 27 bases between the two germline ends. There are 18 residues in the CDR3. The chain's CDR3 is CASSLAMFEHMNSGTQYF. For the CDR3, the DNA is TGTGCCAGCAGCTTGGCCATGTTTGAGCACATGAATTCAGGTACGCAGTATTTT.

The sample holds a few counts of this clonotype. The rearrangement joins TRBV7-9 to TRBJ2-5; D could derive from TRBD1 or TRBD2 (6 bases each). The end of the DNA fits TRBJ2-7 better, so the J call may be wrong. The CDR3 is 13 amino acids. Germline-derived CDR1 and CDR2 are SEHNR and FQNEAQ (reference sequence). This CDR3 is CASSPLGGDEQYF. CDR3 sequence (DNA): TGTGCCAGCAGCCCCTTGGGGGGCGACGAGCAGTACTTC.

The chain combines TRBV7-9 with TRBJ2-7, with TRBD2 matching over 7 bases. J was trimmed by 5 bases and V by 4 bases; bases with no gene match: 11. The CDR3 covers 15 residues. Germline CDR1 is SEHNR and CDR2 is FQNEAQ (reference sequence). The CDR3 region is CASSSYGREIDEQYF. The CDR3 bases are TGTGCCAGCAGCTCCTACGGGCGGGAGATTGACGAGCAGTACTTC.

The rearrangement links TRBV7-9 to TRBJ2-1; 11 bases fit TRBD2. The CDR3 is 15 amino acids. The germline V gene has CDR1 SEHNR and CDR2 FQNEAQ (reference sequence). V shed 8 bases and J 3 bases; nucleotides not matched to a gene: 6. The DNA for the CDR3 is TGTGCCAGCGGGGTTAGCGGGAGGGACTACAATGAGCAGTTCTTC. Translated: CASGVSGRDYNEQFF.

The chain uses TRBV20-1 and TRBJ2-7, with a tentative D call TRBD1 (5 bases). The V end was cut by 6 bases, the J end by 2 bases, with 20 bases between. Per the germline V gene, CDR1 is DFQATT and CDR2 is SNEGSKA (reference sequence). The CDR3 loop spans 15 amino acids. Written as DNA, the CDR3 is TGCAGTGCGAACTCCAGGGCCCAGGGCCCCTACGAGCAGTACTTC. This sequence encodes CSANSRAQGPYEQYF.

The genes are TRBV19 and TRBJ1-3; D is possibly TRBD1 (6 bases). CDR1 is LNHDA, CDR2 SQIVND, per germline (reference sequence). This CDR3 region has 17 residues. Trimming shortened V by 1 base and J by 3 bases, and 16 bases separated the two germline ends. CDR3 DNA sequence: TGTGCCAGTAGTATAGGAGCGGGACAAGCCATTGGAAACACCATATATTTT. It specifies CASSIGAGQAIGNTIYF.

The V call is TRBV12-3 or TRBV12-4, the J call TRBJ2-2, with 14 nucleotides matching TRBD2. Losses at the gene ends were 5 bases for V and 5 bases for J; bases not matched to a gene: 4. The CDR3 length is 16 residues. The CDR3 here is CASSSGLAGGTGELFF. The CDR3 coding sequence is TGTGCCAGCAGTAGCGGACTAGCGGGAGGTACCGGGGAGCTGTTTTTT.

This clonotype was detected ten times or more. This chain links TRBV20-1 with TRBJ2-7; 10 nucleotides match TRBD2. The V gene end was trimmed by 4 bases and the J gene end by 3 bases; junction bases not matched to a gene: 3. Germline assignment: CDR1 DFQATT and CDR2 SNEGSKA (reference sequence). CDR3 size: 13 residues. The CDR3: CSATSGSIYEQYF. The CDR3 region has the DNA TGCAGTGCTACTAGCGGGAGTATCTACGAGCAGTACTTC.